This is a list of T cell receptor beta chains from one sample in a study of blood T cells in healthy people across ages. MiXCR was run by TCRdb on the 5' RACE reads, yielding one entry per CDR3 protein. The table shows around 650,000 distinct CDR3 sequences, with 40% to 45% occurring only once. Sequences were obtained from blood. The source is an elderly man in good health. Each CDR3 is given with its conserved first and last residue. A D gene is named only where the DNA matches it firmly. The size entry is marked missing in some rows and otherwise reads once, few, many or a size class.

V: TRBV20-1; length: 14; D: -; size: -; J: TRBJ2-1; DNA: TGCAGTGCTCCTCGTAGCACACCCAATAATGAGCAGTTCTTC; CDR3: CSAPRSTPNNEQFF
V: TRBV27; length: 15; D: -; size: many; J: TRBJ2-1; DNA: TGTGCCAGCAGTCTCAGGGCCTTGGCCCACAATGAGCAGTTCTTC; CDR3: CASSLRALAHNEQFF
V: TRBV12-5; length: 11; D: -; size: -; J: TRBJ1-1; DNA: TGTGCTAGTGGCGTGGGAGGTGGAGCTTTCTTT; CDR3: CASGVGGGAFF
V: TRBV11-2; length: 14; D: -; size: -; J: TRBJ2-1; DNA: TGTGCCAGCAGCTTAAGTGGCAACTACAATGAGCAGTTCTTC; CDR3: CASSLSGNYNEQFF
V: TRBV7-2; length: 17; D: TRBD1; size: -; J: TRBJ1-2; DNA: TGTGCCAGCAGCTTAGGAACGGGTGACAGGGTGAGCCATGGCTACACCTTC; CDR3: CASSLGTGDRVSHGYTF
V: TRBV20-1; length: 13; D: -; size: -; J: TRBJ2-7; DNA: TGCAGTGCCATCACGGGGGCGCGGGATGAGCAGTACTTC; CDR3: CSAITGARDEQYF
V: TRBV7-3; length: 11; D: -; size: many; J: TRBJ1-1; DNA: TGTGCCAGCAGGTACCGGCCTGAAGCTTTCTTT; CDR3: CASRYRPEAFF
V: TRBV7-6; length: 15; D: TRBD1; size: many; J: TRBJ2-3; DNA: TGTGCCAGCAGCCTCGGGACAGTCAATACAGATACGCAGTATTTT; CDR3: CASSLGTVNTDTQYF
V: TRBV28; length: 13; D: -; size: -; J: TRBJ2-7; DNA: TGTGCCACCTGGGGGGGGGCCTCCTACGAGCAGTACTTC; CDR3: CATWGGASYEQYF
V: TRBV7-9; length: 13; D: -; size: -; J: TRBJ2-7; DNA: TGTGCCAGCGGCTCCTCTGGCGGGAACGAGCAGTACTTC; CDR3: CASGSSGGNEQYF
V: TRBV14; length: 15; D: TRBD1; size: few; J: TRBJ2-7; DNA: TGTGCCAGCAGCTACGGACAGGGGGTGGTATACGAGCAGTACTTC; CDR3: CASSYGQGVVYEQYF
V: TRBV18; length: 12; D: -; size: -; J: TRBJ2-7; DNA: TGTGCCAGCTCACCGGGGGTGGACGAGCAGTACTTC; CDR3: CASSPGVDEQYF
V: TRBV6-5; length: 13; D: -; size: few; J: TRBJ2-5; DNA: TGTGCCAGCAGTCAAGACACCAAAGAGACCCAGTACTTC; CDR3: CASSQDTKETQYF
V: TRBV5-4; length: 13; D: -; size: -; J: TRBJ2-7; DNA: TGTGCCAGCAGCCCTCAGGGGTACTACGAGCAGTACTTC; CDR3: CASSPQGYYEQYF
V: TRBV4-2; length: 17; D: TRBD1; size: once; J: TRBJ1-4; DNA: TGTGCCAGCAGCCACCCTTCGACAGGGGCCCGTAATGAAAAACTGTTTTTT; CDR3: CASSHPSTGARNEKLFF
V: TRBV12-3/TRBV12-4; length: 13; D: -; size: -; J: TRBJ1-2; DNA: TGTGCCAGCAGTGTAGCTTCAGGGGTGGGCTACACCTTC; CDR3: CASSVASGVGYTF
V: TRBV28; length: 14; D: -; size: many; J: TRBJ2-7; DNA: TGTGCCAGCAGTTTAATCCGGAGGGGCTACGAGCAGTACTTC; CDR3: CASSLIRRGYEQYF
V: TRBV28; length: 12; D: -; size: -; J: TRBJ2-1; DNA: TGTGCCAGCAGGCAAGCCCGGAATGAGCAGTTCTTC; CDR3: CASRQARNEQFF
V: TRBV6-1; length: 16; D: -; size: few; J: TRBJ2-1; DNA: TGTGCCAGCAGTGAGAGACGGACCAGGGGCTACAATGAGCAGTTCTTC; CDR3: CASSERRTRGYNEQFF
V: TRBV5-1; length: 16; D: TRBD2; size: -; J: TRBJ2-3; DNA: TGCGCCAGCAGAAAGGGGACTAGCGGGAGACCAGGTACGCAGTATTTT; CDR3: CASRKGTSGRPGTQYF
V: TRBV7-2; length: 15; D: TRBD1; size: many; J: TRBJ2-7; DNA: TGTGCCAGCAGCCGGGACAGGTCCCGAACCTACGAGCAGTACTTC; CDR3: CASSRDRSRTYEQYF
V: TRBV29-1; length: 13; D: TRBD1; size: few; J: TRBJ1-2; DNA: TGCAGCGTTGAGTACAGGGGGGGCAATGGCTACACCTTC; CDR3: CSVEYRGGNGYTF
V: TRBV20-1; length: 14; D: TRBD2; size: -; J: TRBJ2-1; DNA: TGCAGTGCAAGACTAGCGATCCGACGCAATGAGCAGTTCTTC; CDR3: CSARLAIRRNEQFF
V: TRBV9; length: 15; D: TRBD1; size: few; J: TRBJ2-7; DNA: TGTGCCAGCAGCACTTCCGGGACAGGGGTCTACGAGCAGTACTTC; CDR3: CASSTSGTGVYEQYF
V: TRBV20-1; length: 12; D: -; size: -; J: TRBJ1-2; DNA: TGCAGTGCGGAAACGGGAGCGAATGGCTACACCTTC; CDR3: CSAETGANGYTF
V: TRBV18; length: 17; D: TRBD2; size: few; J: TRBJ2-1; DNA: TGTGCCAGCTCCCCCGAGGGGACTAGCGGGAGGCCGAATGAGCAGTTCTTC; CDR3: CASSPEGTSGRPNEQFF
V: TRBV6-1; length: 14; D: -; size: -; J: TRBJ2-5; DNA: TGTGCCAGTACCGTCTTGGGGTACCAAGAGACCCAGTACTTC; CDR3: CASTVLGYQETQYF
V: TRBV20-1; length: 13; D: -; size: -; J: TRBJ2-7; DNA: TGCAGTGCTAGGGGGAGGACTGCCAGGGAGCAGTACTTC; CDR3: CSARGRTAREQYF
V: TRBV12-3/TRBV12-4; length: 14; D: TRBD1; size: few; J: TRBJ2-5; DNA: TGTGCCAGCCTGAGACAGGGACATGGGGAGACCCAGTACTTC; CDR3: CASLRQGHGETQYF
V: TRBV6-1; length: 13; D: -; size: many; J: TRBJ2-5; DNA: TGTGCCAGCAGTCCAACAGCCCAAGAGACCCAGTACTTC; CDR3: CASSPTAQETQYF
V: TRBV20-1; length: 14; D: TRBD2; size: -; J: TRBJ2-7; DNA: TGCAGTGCTAGCAATGCGGGGGGTACCTACGAGCAGTACTTC; CDR3: CSASNAGGTYEQYF
V: TRBV7-2; length: 17; D: -; size: -; J: TRBJ2-3; DNA: TGTGCCAGCAGCCGACCTCCGATAGGAACTAGCACAGATACGCAGTATTTT; CDR3: CASSRPPIGTSTDTQYF
V: TRBV7-9; length: 16; D: -; size: -; J: TRBJ2-1; DNA: TGTGCCAGCAGCCGGCTGGGGTTGCGGGGTTACAATGAGCAGTTCTTC; CDR3: CASSRLGLRGYNEQFF
V: TRBV15; length: 17; D: -; size: -; J: TRBJ2-1; DNA: TGTGCCACCAGCAGAGGGGCCGGTCCGAGCTCCTACAATGAGCAGTTCTTC; CDR3: CATSRGAGPSSYNEQFF
V: TRBV7-2; length: 15; D: TRBD2; size: few; J: TRBJ2-3; DNA: TGTGCCAGCAGCCCCCTAGCGGTGAACACAGATACGCAGTATTTT; CDR3: CASSPLAVNTDTQYF
V: TRBV9; length: 14; D: -; size: few; J: TRBJ2-5; DNA: TGTGCCAGCACCCCGGACTATCAACAAGAGACCCAGTACTTC; CDR3: CASTPDYQQETQYF
V: TRBV9; length: 17; D: TRBD2; size: -; J: TRBJ2-5; DNA: TGTGCCAGCAGCGCGGGACTAGCGGGAGAGGGCCAAGAGACCCAGTACTTC; CDR3: CASSAGLAGEGQETQYF
V: TRBV29-1; length: 13; D: TRBD1; size: -; J: TRBJ1-2; DNA: TGCAGCGTTGATGTAGGGACAGGGCTCGGCTACACCTTC; CDR3: CSVDVGTGLGYTF
V: TRBV9; length: 16; D: -; size: -; J: TRBJ2-3; DNA: TGTGCCAGCAGCGTAGTATCGACTAACCGAGTGGATACGCAGTATTTT; CDR3: CASSVVSTNRVDTQYF
V: TRBV20-1; length: 14; D: -; size: -; J: TRBJ1-4; DNA: TGCAGTGCTAGAGATCCAGTGGGAAGAGAAAAACTGTTTTTT; CDR3: CSARDPVGREKLFF
V: TRBV28; length: 15; D: -; size: few; J: TRBJ1-5; DNA: TGTGCCAGCAGTTTGCCAGAGTATAGCAATCAGCCCCAGCATTTT; CDR3: CASSLPEYSNQPQHF
V: TRBV12-3/TRBV12-4; length: 15; D: TRBD1; size: -; J: TRBJ1-2; DNA: TGTGCCAGCAGTTCGACCGACAGGGTGATTAGTGGCTACACCTTC; CDR3: CASSSTDRVISGYTF